This T cell receptor (beta chain) was profiled in a study of blood T cell repertoires in COVID-19. Background on the study: Researchers got acute and convalescent COVID-19 samples from the United States, Italy and Spain. Sources were T cells, B-cell-depleted T cells, or PBMCs; the material itself was cDNA or gDNA.

Germline V CDR1 and CDR2: DFQATT, SNEGSKA (reference sequence). The CDR3 length is 13 residues. Trimming stripped 3 bases from V and 4 bases from J, with 12 bases between. Per the original methods: Estimation of nucleated cell counts relied on the amplification of reference gene primers. Clones were read by immunoSEQ multiplex PCR, and TCRdb kept only the in-frame ones, dropping some. The D gene and trimming were derived from the DNA, and the V and J assignments and clone size from that table. The table includes 150,000 to 200,000 clones, around 77% detected once. The chain is built from TRBV20-1 and TRBJ1-1; D perhaps matches TRBD1 (6 bases). This receptor was taken from a man between 65 and 79 years old with active or convalescent COVID-19. Sample: peripheral blood. The CDR3 sequence is CSASNGRGTEAFF. The CDR3 DNA follows: TGCAGTGCTAGTAATGGCAGGGGCACTGAAGCTTTCTTT.